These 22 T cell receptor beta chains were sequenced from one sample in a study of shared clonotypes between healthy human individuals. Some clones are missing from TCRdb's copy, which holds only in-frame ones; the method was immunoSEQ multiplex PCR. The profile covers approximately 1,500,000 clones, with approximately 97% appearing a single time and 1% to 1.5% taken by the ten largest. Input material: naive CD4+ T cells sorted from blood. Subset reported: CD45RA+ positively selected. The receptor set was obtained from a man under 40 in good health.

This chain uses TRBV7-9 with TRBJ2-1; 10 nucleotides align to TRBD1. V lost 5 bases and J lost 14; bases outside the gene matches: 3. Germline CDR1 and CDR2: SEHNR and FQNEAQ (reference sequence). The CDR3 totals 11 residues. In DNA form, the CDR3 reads TGTGCCAGCAGCGGAGGACAGGGGGAGTTCTTC. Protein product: CASSGGQGEFF.

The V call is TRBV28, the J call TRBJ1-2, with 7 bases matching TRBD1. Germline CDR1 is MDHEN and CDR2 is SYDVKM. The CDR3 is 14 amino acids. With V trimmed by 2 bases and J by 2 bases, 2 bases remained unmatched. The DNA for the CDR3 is TGTGCCAGCAGTTTAAGGGGGCCGAACTATGGCTACACCTTC. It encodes CASSLRGPNYGYTF.

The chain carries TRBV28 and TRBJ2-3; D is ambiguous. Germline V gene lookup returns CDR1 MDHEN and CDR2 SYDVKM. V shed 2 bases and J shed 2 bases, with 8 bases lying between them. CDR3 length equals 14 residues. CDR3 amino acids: CASSLNPNTDTQYF. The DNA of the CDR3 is TGTGCCAGCAGTTTAAATCCGAACACAGATACGCAGTATTTT.

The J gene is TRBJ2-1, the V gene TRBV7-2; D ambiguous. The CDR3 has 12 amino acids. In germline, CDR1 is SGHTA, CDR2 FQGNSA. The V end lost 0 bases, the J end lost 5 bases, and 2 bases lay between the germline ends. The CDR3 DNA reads TGTGCCAGCAGCTTAGCGAACAATGAGCAGTTCTTC. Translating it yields CASSLANNEQFF.

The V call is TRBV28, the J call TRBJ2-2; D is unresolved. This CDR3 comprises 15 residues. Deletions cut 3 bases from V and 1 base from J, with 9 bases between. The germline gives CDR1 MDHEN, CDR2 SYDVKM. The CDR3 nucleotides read TGTGCCAGCAGTTTTCCTGTTCGGAACACCGGGGAGCTGTTTTTT. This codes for CASSFPVRNTGELFF.

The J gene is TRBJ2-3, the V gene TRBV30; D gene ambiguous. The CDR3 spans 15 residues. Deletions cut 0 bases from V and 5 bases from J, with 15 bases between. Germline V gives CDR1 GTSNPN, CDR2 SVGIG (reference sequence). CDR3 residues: CAWSVLQLGRDTQYF. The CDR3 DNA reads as TGTGCCTGGAGTGTACTTCAGCTTGGGCGAGATACGCAGTATTTT.

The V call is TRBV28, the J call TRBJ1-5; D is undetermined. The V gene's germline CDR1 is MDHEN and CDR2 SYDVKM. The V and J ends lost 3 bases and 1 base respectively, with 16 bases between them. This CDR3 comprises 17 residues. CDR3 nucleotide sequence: TGTGCCAGCAGTTTTGACGGGGAGGGAGTAAGCAATCAGCCCCAGCATTTT. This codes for CASSFDGEGVSNQPQHF.

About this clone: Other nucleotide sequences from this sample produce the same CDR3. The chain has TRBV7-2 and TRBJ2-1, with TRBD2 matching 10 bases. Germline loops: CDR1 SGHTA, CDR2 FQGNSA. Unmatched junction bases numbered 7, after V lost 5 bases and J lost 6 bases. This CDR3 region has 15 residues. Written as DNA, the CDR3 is TGTGCCAGCAGCCAAGATTTAGCGGGAGGCAATGAGCAGTTCTTC. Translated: CASSQDLAGGNEQFF.

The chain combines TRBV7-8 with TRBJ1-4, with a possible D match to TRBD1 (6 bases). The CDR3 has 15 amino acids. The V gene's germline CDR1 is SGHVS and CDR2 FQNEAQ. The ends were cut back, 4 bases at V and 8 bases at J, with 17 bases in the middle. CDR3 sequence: CASSSNRVAGEKLFF. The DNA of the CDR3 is TGTGCCAGCAGCTCAAACAGGGTGGCTGGAGAAAAACTGTTTTTT.

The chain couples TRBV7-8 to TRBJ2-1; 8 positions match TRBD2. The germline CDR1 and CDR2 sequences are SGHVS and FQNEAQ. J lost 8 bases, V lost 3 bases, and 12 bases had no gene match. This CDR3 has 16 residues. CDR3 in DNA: TGTGCCAGCAGCTTGGGTCCGGGACTAGTCTCTGATGAGCAGTTCTTC. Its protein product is CASSLGPGLVSDEQFF.

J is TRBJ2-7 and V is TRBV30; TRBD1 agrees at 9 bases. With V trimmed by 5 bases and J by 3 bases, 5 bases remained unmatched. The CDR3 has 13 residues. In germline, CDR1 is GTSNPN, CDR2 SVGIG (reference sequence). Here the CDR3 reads CAWGGQGLYEQYF. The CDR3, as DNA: TGTGCCTGGGGGGGACAGGGCCTCTACGAGCAGTACTTC.

The CDR3, as DNA: TGTGCCACCAGCGGAAACATATTCGGGGCCCAGCATTTT. Residues: CATSGNIFGAQHF. The genes are TRBV15 and TRBJ1-5; unclear D gene. The CDR3 is made up of 13 amino acids. Germline V gives CDR1 LNHNV, CDR2 YYDKDF (reference sequence). V gave up 5 bases and J gave up 11 bases, with 16 bases separating them. Full variable domain (rest looked up from reference TRBV15 and TRBJ1-5): DAMVIQNPRYQVTQFGKPVTLSCSQTLNHNVMYWYQQKSSQAPKLLFHYYDKDFNNEADTPDNFQSRRPNTSFCFLDIRSPGLGDTAMYLCATSGNIFGAQHFGDGTRLSIL.

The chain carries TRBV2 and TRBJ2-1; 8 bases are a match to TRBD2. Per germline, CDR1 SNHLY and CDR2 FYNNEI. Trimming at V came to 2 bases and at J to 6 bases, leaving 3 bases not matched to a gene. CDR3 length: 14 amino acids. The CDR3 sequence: CASSETTSGNEQFF. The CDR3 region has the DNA TGTGCCAGCAGTGAAACTACTAGCGGCAATGAGCAGTTCTTC.

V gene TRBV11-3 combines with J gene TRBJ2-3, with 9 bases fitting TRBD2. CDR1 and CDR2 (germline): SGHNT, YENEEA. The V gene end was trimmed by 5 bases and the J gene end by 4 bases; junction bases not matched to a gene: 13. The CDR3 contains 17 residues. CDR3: CASSQTFDSGRSDTQYF. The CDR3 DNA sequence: TGTGCCAGCAGCCAGACGTTTGATAGCGGGAGATCAGATACGCAGTATTTT.

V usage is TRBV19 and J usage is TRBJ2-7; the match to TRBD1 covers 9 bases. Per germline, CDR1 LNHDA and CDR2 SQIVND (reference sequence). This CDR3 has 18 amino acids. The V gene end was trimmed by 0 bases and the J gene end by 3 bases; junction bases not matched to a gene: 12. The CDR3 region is CASSIEASFGGQGYEQYF. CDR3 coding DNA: TGTGCCAGTAGTATAGAAGCATCCTTTGGGGGACAGGGCTACGAGCAGTACTTC.

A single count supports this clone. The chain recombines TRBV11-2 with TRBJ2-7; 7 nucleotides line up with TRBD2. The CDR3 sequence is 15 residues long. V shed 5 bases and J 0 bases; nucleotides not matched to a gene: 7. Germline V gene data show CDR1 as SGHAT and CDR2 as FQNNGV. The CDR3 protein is CASSPEIAGSYEQYF. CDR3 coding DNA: TGTGCCAGCAGCCCCGAGATAGCGGGCTCCTACGAGCAGTACTTC.

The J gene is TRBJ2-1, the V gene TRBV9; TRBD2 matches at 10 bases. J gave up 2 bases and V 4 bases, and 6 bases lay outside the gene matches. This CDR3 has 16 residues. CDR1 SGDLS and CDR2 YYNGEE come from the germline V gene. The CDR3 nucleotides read TGTGCCAGCAGCCAAACCCTAGCGGGAGCCTACAATGAGCAGTTCTTC. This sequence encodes CASSQTLAGAYNEQFF.

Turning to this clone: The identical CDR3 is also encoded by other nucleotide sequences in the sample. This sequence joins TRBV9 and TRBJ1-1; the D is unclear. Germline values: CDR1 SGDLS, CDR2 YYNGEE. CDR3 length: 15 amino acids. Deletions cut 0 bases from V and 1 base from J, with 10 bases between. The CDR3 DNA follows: TGTGCCAGCAGCGTAGGCGGCGGTAAGAACACTGAAGCTTTCTTT. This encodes CASSVGGGKNTEAFF. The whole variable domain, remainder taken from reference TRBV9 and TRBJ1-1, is DSGVTQTPKHLITATGQRVTLRCSPRSGDLSVYWYQQSLDQGLQFLIQYYNGEERAKGNILERFSAQQFPDLHSELNLSSLELGDSALYFCASSVGGGKNTEAFFGQGTRLTVV.

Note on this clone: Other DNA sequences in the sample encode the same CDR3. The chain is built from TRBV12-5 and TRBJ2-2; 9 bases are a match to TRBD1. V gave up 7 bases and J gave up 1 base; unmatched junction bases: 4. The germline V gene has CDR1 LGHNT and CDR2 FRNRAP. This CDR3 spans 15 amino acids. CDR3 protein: CASALGQGNTGELFF. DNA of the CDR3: TGTGCTAGTGCCCTGGGACAGGGGAACACCGGGGAGCTGTTTTTT.

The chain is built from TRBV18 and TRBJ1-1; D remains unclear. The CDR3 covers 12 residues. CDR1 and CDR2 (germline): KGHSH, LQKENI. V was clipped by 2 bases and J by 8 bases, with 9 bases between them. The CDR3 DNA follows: TGTGCCAGCTCACCAGTCTCCAGGGAAGCTTTCTTT. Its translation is CASSPVSREAFF.

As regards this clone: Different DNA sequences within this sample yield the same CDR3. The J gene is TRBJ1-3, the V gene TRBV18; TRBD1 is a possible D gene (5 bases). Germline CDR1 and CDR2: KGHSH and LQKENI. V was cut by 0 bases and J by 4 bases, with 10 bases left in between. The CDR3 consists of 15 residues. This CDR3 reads CASSPPEGRGNTIYF. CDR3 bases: TGTGCCAGCTCACCACCGGAGGGGCGCGGAAACACCATATATTTT.

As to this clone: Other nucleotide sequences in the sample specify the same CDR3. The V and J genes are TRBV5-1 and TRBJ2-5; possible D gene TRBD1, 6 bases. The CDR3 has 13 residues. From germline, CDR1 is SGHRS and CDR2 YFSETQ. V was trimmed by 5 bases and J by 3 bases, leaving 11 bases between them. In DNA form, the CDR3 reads TGCGCCAGCAGTTTCGGACAGAAAGAGACCCAGTACTTC. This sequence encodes CASSFGQKETQYF.